This TCR beta chain was identified during a study of T-cell reconstitution after alpha-beta-depleted transplantation in children (TCRdb year 2016). Background for the entire study: Using TCR repertoire profiling, the study quantitatively followed how T-cell immune reconstitution unfolded in children after TCRalphabeta/CD19-depleted allogeneic hematopoietic cell transplantation.

The library came from PCR. Sequencer: Illumina HiSeq 2500. TCR library preparation used molecular barcoding, with unique molecular identifiers applied to normalize quantification of the TCRbeta repertoire. The public reads were run again by TCRdb, first through fastp at Q25 and then through MiXCR, and only productive beta chains were kept. Identical CDR3 protein sequences are pooled into one entry, listed with their most common genes and DNA. Across this sample there are about 600,000 distinct CDR3 sequences, with about 10% seen only once. The ten largest clonotypes hold 3.5% to 5% of the sample. Remarks on this clonotype: The antigen it recognizes is unknown. The record has no base qualities; no much larger clone is one base away.

The CDR3 runs 18 residues from the cysteine to the phenylalanine. Here the CDR3 DNA is all that survives: 54 bases in frame from base 1. Looking up the germline V gene yields CDR1 SGHVS and CDR2 FNYEAQ. At the junction V is shortened by 1 base and J by 10 bases; bases outside the gene matches: 15. The sequence joins TRBV7-6 to TRBJ2-4; 11 central nucleotides agree with TRBD2. The sequence derives from a human donor who donated a stem cell graft to a child with acute myeloid leukemia. The specimen was PBMCs from the stem cell graft donor, collected from the stem cell graft. The CDR3 region has the sequence CASSLVATSGTQPGIQYF. The base sequence is TGTGCCAGCAGCTTAGTTGCGACTAGCGGGACGCAGCCCGGGATTCAGTACTTC.